This T cell receptor beta chain was found in a study of beta chain features in type 1 diabetes. Study-level background: Cells sorted and examined across all samples totaled more than 90,000,000. Notes on the study in general: PCR could preferentially amplify shorter templates, alike in patients and controls.

Sequencing targeted expressed TCRB transcripts, as all isolated RNA had been reverse transcribed. Data came from immunoSEQ multiplex PCR; TCRdb stores just in-frame clones and leaves some out. This repertoire shows 150,000 to 160,000 clones, 11% found once; its top ten account for roughly 1.9%. Trimming took off 5 bases at V and 4 bases at J, with 8 bases between the two ends. Per germline, CDR1 LNHNV and CDR2 YYDKDF (reference sequence). The CDR3 runs to 12 residues. A single heparinised blood sample, averaging about 120 mL, was obtained per donor. Purity (above 95%) was reached by all sorted populations. As concerns this clone: Its antigen is as yet unknown.

The rearrangement links TRBV15 to TRBJ1-2; D is uncertain. Sequencing was done on a sample of central memory CD4+ T cells from blood. This TCR derives from a man between 18 and 29 years old in good health. The CDR3 spells CATSPGLYGYTF. The CDR3 bases are TGTGCCACCAGCCCAGGTCTCTATGGCTACACCTTC.